A single TCR beta chain is shown here with its context. No cognate antigen has been identified for it. The sample holds no much larger clone one base away, and base qualities are not on file. This entry belongs to a study of blood T cell repertoires in COVID-19 (dated by TCRdb to 2018 to 2020). General notes on the study: Samples from collaborators originated in the United States, Italy and Spain and spanned both the acute and convalescent phases of COVID-19. The material from the prospective study consisted of cDNA or gDNA derived from T cells, B-cell-depleted T cells, or PBMCs. Subjects who had been exposed to COVID-19, were actively infected with it, or had recovered from it provided the deeply sampled blood TCRbeta repertoires that made up the dataset. The repertoires were released in a freely available public database intended as a resource for research on the immune response to SARS-CoV-2. The samples were drawn from two sources: the first 160 participants of the ongoing ImmuneRACE study, and 1,200 or so subjects contributed by 6 global collaborators. Nearly every sample came with metadata listing a de-identified subject ID, COVID-19 status, age in years and sex. Where available, HLA class I and class II types were taken from metadata supplied by the sample provider and were not determined by assay-based typing. General findings and caveats noted by the study authors: How much clinical and demographic metadata was included differed by source and by participant, and the metadata was provided uncurated.

TCRbeta CDR3 regions were amplified from genomic DNA by means of the immunoSEQ Assay, a bias-controlled multiplex PCR. The original pipeline was this. The number of nucleated cells in each sample was estimated by amplification of reference gene primers within the assay. To quantify the absolute abundance of each unique TCRbeta CDR3 rearrangement, sequence reads were collapsed and filtered. For each sample, productive Simpson clonality was calculated as the square root of Simpson's diversity index across productive rearrangements. TCRdb mirrors the immuneACCESS table, restricted to in-frame sequences. Some clones are absent from its copies; in checked studies, under half trace to an unresolved V gene, and the reason for the others is unknown. V and J calls and clone size come straight from that table; D and trimming were deduced from the DNA. In this sample the table shows about 42,000 clones, around 85% of which occur a single time. In total, the top ten clones hold more than 10% of the sample.

Whole blood was collected in K2EDTA tubes by collaborating institutions according to the institutions' own protocols. Collaborator samples were shipped for TCRbeta analysis as frozen whole blood, isolated PBMCs, or DNA extracted from either sample type. The junction carries 10 bases between V and J, which are trimmed by 3 bases and 2 bases respectively. Taken from the germline V gene, the CDR1 and CDR2 loops are SGHTA and FQGNSA. The CDR3 measures 14 amino acids from cysteine to phenylalanine. Only the CDR3 DNA stays, 42 bases, in frame from base 1. The source is a human donor in a cohort sampled during active COVID-19. The V and J genes are TRBV7-2 and TRBJ2-5; 5 matching bases give a weak D call of TRBD1. Sequenced sample: peripheral blood. The CDR3 amino acid sequence is: CASSLGPLQETQYF. The nucleotide sequence is TGTGCCAGCAGCTTGGGGCCACTTCAAGAGACCCAGTACTTC.